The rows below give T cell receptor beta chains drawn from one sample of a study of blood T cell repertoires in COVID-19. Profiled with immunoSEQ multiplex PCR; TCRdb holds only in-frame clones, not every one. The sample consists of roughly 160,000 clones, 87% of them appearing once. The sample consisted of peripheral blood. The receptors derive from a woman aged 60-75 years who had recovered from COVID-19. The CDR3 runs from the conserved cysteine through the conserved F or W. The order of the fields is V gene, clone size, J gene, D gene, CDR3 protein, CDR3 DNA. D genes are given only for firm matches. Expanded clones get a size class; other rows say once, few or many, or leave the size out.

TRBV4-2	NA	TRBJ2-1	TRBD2	CASSLKASGGYNEQFF	TGTGCCAGCAGCCTAAAGGCTAGCGGGGGATACAATGAGCAGTTCTTC
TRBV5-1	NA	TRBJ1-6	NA	CASSFDSNSPLHF	TGCGCCAGCAGCTTCGACTCAAATTCACCCCTCCACTTT
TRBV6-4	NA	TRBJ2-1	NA	CASSVTGLEQFF	TGTGCCAGCAGTGTAACGGGTCTTGAGCAGTTCTTC
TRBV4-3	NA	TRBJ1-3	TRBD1	CASSQDPGGTGNTIYF	TGCGCCAGCAGCCAAGATCCAGGGGGTACTGGAAACACCATATATTTT
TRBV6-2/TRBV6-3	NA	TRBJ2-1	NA	CASSYRGGPYNEQFF	TGTGCCAGCAGTTACCGGGGTGGCCCCTACAATGAGCAGTTCTTC
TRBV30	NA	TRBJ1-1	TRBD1	CAWSVRQGGTEAFF	TGTGCCTGGAGTGTACGACAGGGGGGCACTGAAGCTTTCTTT
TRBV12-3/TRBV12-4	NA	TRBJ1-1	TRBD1	CASSQGVGTEAFF	TGTGCCAGCAGCCAGGGGGTAGGAACTGAAGCTTTCTTT
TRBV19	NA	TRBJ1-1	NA	CASSFTANTEAFF	TGTGCCAGTAGTTTTACAGCTAACACTGAAGCTTTCTTT
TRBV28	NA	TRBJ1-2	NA	CASSSGNPPYDYGYTF	TGTGCCAGCAGCTCCGGGAATCCCCCCTATGACTATGGCTACACCTTC
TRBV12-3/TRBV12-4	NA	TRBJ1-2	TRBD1	CASNPTGGSYTF	TGTGCCAGCAACCCGACAGGGGGAAGCTACACCTTC
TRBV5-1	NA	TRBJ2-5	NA	CASSVLQETQYF	TGCGCCAGCAGCGTCTTACAAGAGACCCAGTACTTC
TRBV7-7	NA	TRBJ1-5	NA	CASSWLQTTVHSNQPQHF	TGTGCTAGCAGCTGGCTCCAAACAACAGTACATAGCAATCAGCCCCAGCATTTT
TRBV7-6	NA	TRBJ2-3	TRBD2	CASSLQLAGVNTQYF	TGTGCCAGCAGCTTACAACTAGCGGGAGTTAATACGCAGTATTTT
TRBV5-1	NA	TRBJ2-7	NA	CASSFQRSGDRYF	TGCGCCAGCAGCTTTCAGAGATCAGGGGATCGGTACTTC
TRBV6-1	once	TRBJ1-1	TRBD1	CASSEAQGAQTEAFF	TGTGCCAGCAGTGAAGCGCAGGGGGCGCAAACTGAAGCTTTCTTT
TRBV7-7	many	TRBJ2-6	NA	CASSPGSGYSGANVLTF	TGTGCTAGCAGCCCGGGCTCGGGGTACTCTGGGGCCAACGTCCTGACTTTC
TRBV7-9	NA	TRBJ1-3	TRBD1	CASSSTGERDTIYF	TGTGCCAGCAGCTCCACAGGGGAGAGGGACACCATATATTTT
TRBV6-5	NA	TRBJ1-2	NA	CASSYFEGSDYGYTF	TGTGCCAGCAGTTATTTCGAGGGCAGCGACTATGGCTACACCTTC
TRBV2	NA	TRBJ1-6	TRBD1	CASSGSEGQGNSPLHF	TGTGCCAGCAGTGGCTCAGAGGGACAGGGAAATTCACCCCTCCACTTT
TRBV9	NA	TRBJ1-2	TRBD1	CASSGIQGSYGYTF	TGTGCCAGCAGCGGTATACAGGGGAGCTATGGCTACACCTTC
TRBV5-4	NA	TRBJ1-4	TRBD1	CASSTPGQGEEKLFF	TGTGCCAGCAGTACCCCGGGACAGGGAGAGGAAAAACTGTTTTTT
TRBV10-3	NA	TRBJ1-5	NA	CAVGGGGNQPQHF	TGTGCCGTCGGAGGGGGGGGCAATCAGCCCCAGCATTTT
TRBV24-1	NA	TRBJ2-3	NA	CATTGGAGPTDTQYF	TGTGCCACCACTGGAGGGGCAGGTCCCACAGATACGCAGTATTTT
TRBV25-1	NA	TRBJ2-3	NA	CASSDPRPGSTQYF	TGTGCCAGCAGTGACCCAAGACCGGGGAGCACGCAGTATTTT
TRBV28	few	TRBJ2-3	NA	CASSFPGFRRPDTQYF	TGTGCCAGCAGTTTCCCGGGATTCAGGCGGCCAGATACGCAGTATTTT